These T cell receptor beta chains were read from a single sample in a study of blood T cells in healthy people across ages. TCRdb re-analysed the 5' RACE reads in MiXCR, keeping a single row per CDR3 protein. The sample has 1.5 million to 2 million distinct CDR3 sequences, around 35% seen once. The specimen sequenced was blood. Receptors were obtained from a woman between 25 and 40 years old in good health. CDR3s include the opening cysteine and the closing phenylalanine or tryptophan. Each record gives: clone size, J gene, D gene, V gene, CDR3 DNA, CDR3 protein. A D gene is named only where the DNA matches it firmly. Clone size is shown for a subset of rows, as once, few, many or a class of expanded clone.

abundance: NA; j_gene: TRBJ2-2; d_gene: NA; v_gene: TRBV2; CDR3nt: TGTGCCAGCAGTGAAGCGCGGGACACCGGGGAGCTGTTTTTT; CDR3aa: CASSEARDTGELFF
abundance: NA; j_gene: TRBJ2-5; d_gene: NA; v_gene: TRBV29-1; CDR3nt: TGCAGCGTTGACATTTTCCCCAGCGCTGAGACCCAGTACTTC; CDR3aa: CSVDIFPSAETQYF
abundance: few; j_gene: TRBJ2-5; d_gene: TRBD2; v_gene: TRBV25-1; CDR3nt: TGTGCCAGCAGTGATTTCGTACTAGCGGCCCAAGAGACCCAGTACTTC; CDR3aa: CASSDFVLAAQETQYF
abundance: NA; j_gene: TRBJ2-1; d_gene: TRBD1; v_gene: TRBV27; CDR3nt: TGTGCCAGCAGTTCCGGCGGGACAGGGGGCTGGGATGAGCAGTTCTTC; CDR3aa: CASSSGGTGGWDEQFF
abundance: NA; j_gene: TRBJ2-5; d_gene: TRBD2; v_gene: TRBV18; CDR3nt: TGTGCCAGCTCACGGACTAGCGGGACCGCCCGAGAGACCCAGTACTTC; CDR3aa: CASSRTSGTARETQYF
abundance: NA; j_gene: TRBJ2-3; d_gene: NA; v_gene: TRBV2; CDR3nt: TGTGCCAGCAGTGAGGAAGGGTCAGGGGAAACAGATACGCAGTATTTT; CDR3aa: CASSEEGSGETDTQYF
abundance: few; j_gene: TRBJ1-2; d_gene: NA; v_gene: TRBV12-3/TRBV12-4; CDR3nt: TGTGCCAGCAGTTCGGGTGTCCTTGGTAACTATGGCTACACCTTC; CDR3aa: CASSSGVLGNYGYTF
abundance: NA; j_gene: TRBJ2-1; d_gene: TRBD1; v_gene: TRBV27; CDR3nt: TGTGCCAGCAGTTTAGGGACAGTCTTCTCCTACAATGAGCAGTTCTTC; CDR3aa: CASSLGTVFSYNEQFF
abundance: few; j_gene: TRBJ1-2; d_gene: TRBD1; v_gene: TRBV4-1; CDR3nt: TGCGCCAGCAGCCAGGCCGCCGGGGCGGGACAGGGACCAGGGGGCTACACCTTC; CDR3aa: CASSQAAGAGQGPGGYTF
abundance: NA; j_gene: TRBJ2-7; d_gene: NA; v_gene: TRBV28; CDR3nt: TGTGCCAGCAGTCCAACTAGTCGTTCCTACGAGCAGTACTTC; CDR3aa: CASSPTSRSYEQYF
abundance: NA; j_gene: TRBJ2-1; d_gene: NA; v_gene: TRBV6-1; CDR3nt: TGTGCCAGCAGGGGAAGGGCCCCCAATCCTTACAATGAGCAGTTCTTC; CDR3aa: CASRGRAPNPYNEQFF
abundance: NA; j_gene: TRBJ2-5; d_gene: TRBD1; v_gene: TRBV6-5; CDR3nt: TGTGCCAGCAGTTACTCGATAGCCAGGACAGGCCAAGAGACCCAGTACTTC; CDR3aa: CASSYSIARTGQETQYF
abundance: many; j_gene: TRBJ2-7; d_gene: NA; v_gene: TRBV4-1; CDR3nt: TGCGCCAGCAGCCAAGTGACAGCCTATGAGCAGTACTTC; CDR3aa: CASSQVTAYEQYF
abundance: NA; j_gene: TRBJ2-1; d_gene: TRBD2; v_gene: TRBV15; CDR3nt: TGTGCCACCAGCAGAGTGGGCGAGCTAGCGGGGGTGAGCTCCTACAATGAGCAGTTCTTC; CDR3aa: CATSRVGELAGVSSYNEQFF
abundance: few; j_gene: TRBJ1-5; d_gene: TRBD1; v_gene: TRBV12-3/TRBV12-4; CDR3nt: TGTGCCAGCACCTTCTTGGGGACAGGTGGAGAAAGCAATCAGCCCCAGCATTTT; CDR3aa: CASTFLGTGGESNQPQHF
abundance: few; j_gene: TRBJ2-4; d_gene: TRBD2; v_gene: TRBV20-1; CDR3nt: TGCAGTGCTAGAGGGCCTAGCGGGAGGGCCGGTGGAAACATTCAGTACTTC; CDR3aa: CSARGPSGRAGGNIQYF
abundance: few; j_gene: TRBJ2-3; d_gene: TRBD2; v_gene: TRBV20-1; CDR3nt: TGCAGTGCTAGACTAGCGGGATCTAGCACAGATACGCAGTATTTT; CDR3aa: CSARLAGSSTDTQYF
abundance: NA; j_gene: TRBJ2-6; d_gene: NA; v_gene: TRBV28; CDR3nt: TGTGCCAGCAGCACAGGCAGTGGGGCCAACGTCCTGACTTTC; CDR3aa: CASSTGSGANVLTF
abundance: few; j_gene: TRBJ1-1; d_gene: NA; v_gene: TRBV10-3; CDR3nt: TGTGCCATCAGTGAGGCCCGGGACACCCCAAGTGGCACTGAAGCTTTCTTT; CDR3aa: CAISEARDTPSGTEAFF
abundance: few; j_gene: TRBJ2-5; d_gene: NA; v_gene: TRBV11-3; CDR3nt: TGTGCCAGCAGCCTTACGGAAGGAAAGACCCAGTACTTC; CDR3aa: CASSLTEGKTQYF
abundance: few; j_gene: TRBJ2-7; d_gene: TRBD2; v_gene: TRBV20-1; CDR3nt: TGCAGTGCCCCTGGGACTAGCGGGACTTTAGAGGGCGAGCAGTACTTC; CDR3aa: CSAPGTSGTLEGEQYF
abundance: NA; j_gene: TRBJ1-5; d_gene: NA; v_gene: TRBV20-1; CDR3nt: TGCAGTGCTAGCGGCCCCACGCTGGGCAATCAGCCCCAGCATTTT; CDR3aa: CSASGPTLGNQPQHF
abundance: few; j_gene: TRBJ2-5; d_gene: TRBD2; v_gene: TRBV2; CDR3nt: TGTGCCAGCAGTGAGACTAGCGGGGGGTCAGGGACCCAGTACTTC; CDR3aa: CASSETSGGSGTQYF
abundance: few; j_gene: TRBJ2-5; d_gene: TRBD2; v_gene: TRBV5-4; CDR3nt: TGTGCCAGCAGCCGTCCCGAGACTAGCCGGGAGACCCAGTACTTC; CDR3aa: CASSRPETSRETQYF
abundance: few; j_gene: TRBJ2-1; d_gene: TRBD2; v_gene: TRBV27; CDR3nt: TGTGCCAGCAGTTTAAGTGGGGGGGGTGAGCAGTTCTTC; CDR3aa: CASSLSGGGEQFF
abundance: many; j_gene: TRBJ2-1; d_gene: TRBD2; v_gene: TRBV7-2; CDR3nt: TGTGCCAGCAGCCTCACTTGGAGCGGGAGCTTTAGGGATGAGCAGTTCTTC; CDR3aa: CASSLTWSGSFRDEQFF
abundance: NA; j_gene: TRBJ2-1; d_gene: NA; v_gene: TRBV12-3/TRBV12-4; CDR3nt: TGTGCCAGCAGTTTTGGGGTAGGCTCCTACAATGAGCAGTTCTTC; CDR3aa: CASSFGVGSYNEQFF
abundance: few; j_gene: TRBJ1-1; d_gene: TRBD1; v_gene: TRBV10-3; CDR3nt: TGTGCCACCGCCCAGGGGGCGCGCACTGAAGCTTTCTTT; CDR3aa: CATAQGARTEAFF
abundance: few; j_gene: TRBJ2-1; d_gene: NA; v_gene: TRBV10-3; CDR3nt: TGTGCCATCGGAGAGGTCCAGGAGAGATACAATGAGCAGTTCTTC; CDR3aa: CAIGEVQERYNEQFF
abundance: NA; j_gene: TRBJ1-5; d_gene: NA; v_gene: TRBV2; CDR3nt: TGTGCCAGCGTACGGGAGAGCGGGCAGCCCCAGCATTTT; CDR3aa: CASVRESGQPQHF
abundance: few; j_gene: TRBJ2-5; d_gene: NA; v_gene: TRBV9; CDR3nt: TGTGCCAGCAGCGTAGGGACAGTCCTTTTCCAAGAGACCCAGTACTTC; CDR3aa: CASSVGTVLFQETQYF
abundance: NA; j_gene: TRBJ2-2; d_gene: NA; v_gene: TRBV7-3; CDR3nt: TGTGCCAGCAGCTTATCCCCCGAACAGTATAGCACCGGGGAGCTGTTTTTT; CDR3aa: CASSLSPEQYSTGELFF
abundance: NA; j_gene: TRBJ2-5; d_gene: NA; v_gene: TRBV9; CDR3nt: TGTGCCAGCATACGGTGGGGGGGCGTAGCGGAGGCACAAGAGACCCAGTACTTC; CDR3aa: CASIRWGGVAEAQETQYF
abundance: NA; j_gene: TRBJ1-1; d_gene: NA; v_gene: TRBV7-9; CDR3nt: TGTGCCAGCAGCTCACCTTACCCTGGCCCTGAAGCTTTCTTT; CDR3aa: CASSSPYPGPEAFF
abundance: NA; j_gene: TRBJ2-7; d_gene: TRBD2; v_gene: TRBV27; CDR3nt: TGTGCCAGCAGTCCGTGGACTAGCGGAGACTCCTACGAGCAGTACTTC; CDR3aa: CASSPWTSGDSYEQYF
abundance: few; j_gene: TRBJ2-3; d_gene: TRBD2; v_gene: TRBV20-1; CDR3nt: TGCAGTGCAACCTCGGGACTAGCGGGAGTATCAGATACGCAGTATTTT; CDR3aa: CSATSGLAGVSDTQYF
abundance: many; j_gene: TRBJ2-1; d_gene: NA; v_gene: TRBV27; CDR3nt: TGTGCCAGCAGTCCCGGGACAACCTACAATGAGCAGTTCTTC; CDR3aa: CASSPGTTYNEQFF
abundance: many; j_gene: TRBJ1-5; d_gene: TRBD1; v_gene: TRBV20-1; CDR3nt: TGCAGTGCTAGACAGGGGGACAATCAGCCCCAGCATTTT; CDR3aa: CSARQGDNQPQHF